This T cell receptor (beta chain) comes out of a study of blood T cell repertoires in COVID-19. The overall study: Material from acute and convalescent COVID-19 was sourced from the United States, Italy and Spain. The analysed material was cDNA or gDNA that came from T cells, B-cell-depleted T cells, or PBMCs.

As handled by the study authors: Amplification with reference gene primers provided the estimates of nucleated cell counts. Assay: immunoSEQ multiplex PCR; the TCRdb copy retains only in-frame clones and omits some. Clone size and the V and J calls come from that table; the DNA yielded D and trimming. The sample has some 99,000 clones, around 89% seen once. The CDR3 loop spans 13 amino acids. CDR1 is SGHDT, CDR2 YYEEEE, per germline. V was trimmed by 3 bases and J by 3 bases, leaving 9 bases between them. This clone was seen once. The sample comprised peripheral blood. The source is a human donor in a cohort sampled during active COVID-19. This chain uses TRBV5-6 with TRBJ2-5; no clear D. CDR3 region: CASSSTLKETQYF. The CDR3 region has the DNA TGTGCCAGCAGCTCAACATTAAAAGAGACCCAGTACTTC.